These 7 T cell receptor beta chains share one sample of origin, sequenced in a study of cytomegalovirus exposure and HLA in healthy donors. Libraries were prepared by immunoSEQ multiplex PCR; TCRdb keeps only in-frame clonotypes and omits some of them. In the table there are about 120,000 clones, approximately 90% of which are singletons. The sample was PBMCs. The receptors come from a man between 18 and 35 years old in good health and CMV-seronegative.

The rearrangement links TRBV4-1 to TRBJ1-1; TRBD1 matches 9 bases. Germline CDR1 and CDR2: MGHRA and YSYEKL. With V trimmed by 3 bases and J by 1 base, 3 bases remained unmatched. This CDR3 is built from 15 residues. As DNA, the CDR3 is TGCGCCAGCAGCCACCGGACAGGGGAGAACACTGAAGCTTTCTTT. Its protein is CASSHRTGENTEAFF.

This chain uses TRBV18 with TRBJ2-7, with a tentative D call TRBD2 (5 bases). V was cut by 2 bases and J by 6 bases, with 14 bases left in between. The germline CDR1 and CDR2 sequences are KGHSH and LQKENI. The CDR3 runs to 14 residues. CDR3 sequence reads: CASSPLEGMGEQYF. The CDR3 nucleotides read TGTGCCAGCTCACCATTAGAGGGCATGGGCGAGCAGTACTTC.

V usage is TRBV6-1 and J usage is TRBJ1-1; D perhaps matches TRBD1 (5 bases). The CDR3 consists of 14 residues. Per germline, CDR1 MNHNS and CDR2 SASEGT. Trimming removed 6 bases at V and 4 bases at J, with 15 bases between. For the CDR3, the DNA is TGTGCCAGCAGCATTGACAGAAGAATCACTGAAGCTTTCTTT. It encodes CASSIDRRITEAFF.

The chain recombines TRBV18 with TRBJ1-1; 9 bases line up with TRBD1. The V gene's germline CDR1 is KGHSH and CDR2 LQKENI. The trim removed 3 bases at V and 10 bases at J, leaving 18 bases unmatched. CDR3 length: 17 amino acids. The CDR3 spells CASSPMIPGTGTARAFF. The CDR3 DNA sequence: TGTGCCAGCTCACCCATGATCCCAGGGACAGGGACCGCTAGAGCTTTCTTT.

This chain links TRBV7-8 with TRBJ2-1; 9 positions match TRBD2. CDR1 is SGHVS, CDR2 FQNEAQ, per germline. The CDR3 consists of 16 residues. J gave up 0 bases and V 3 bases, and 3 bases lay outside the gene matches. The CDR3 sequence is CASSFLAGSSYNEQFF. The CDR3 DNA reads TGTGCCAGCAGCTTCCTAGCGGGGAGCTCCTACAATGAGCAGTTCTTC. Combining the CDR3 with reference TRBV7-8 and TRBJ2-1 gives the whole variable domain GAGVSQSPRYKVAKRGQDVALRCDPISGHVSLFWYQQALGQGPEFLTYFQNEAQLDKSGLPSDRFFAERPEGSVSTLKIQRTQQEDSAVYLCASSFLAGSSYNEQFFGPGTRLTVL.

This chain links TRBV29-1 with TRBJ2-1, with TRBD2 matching 7 bases. This CDR3 is built from 16 residues. Trimming cost V 4 bases and J 0 bases; bases outside gene matches: 9. Germline CDR1 SQVTM, CDR2 ANQGSEA. The CDR3, as DNA: TGCAGCGTTGTGGGAGGGTTAGCGTTCTCCTACAATGAGCAGTTCTTC. Translation: CSVVGGLAFSYNEQFF.

V and J are TRBV6-1 and TRBJ1-1; TRBD1 might be the D (6 bases). Germline V lookup: CDR1 MNHNS, CDR2 SASEGT. This CDR3 has 14 residues. V lost 10 bases and J 4 bases, leaving 19 bases between the germline ends. CDR3: CATRGAGGGTEAFF. The CDR3 region has the DNA TGTGCCACCCGGGGGGCAGGAGGGGGCACTGAAGCTTTCTTT.